By frequency, the clone carrying this T cell receptor beta chain is medium-sized. The antigen remains unidentified. Researchers prepared the TRB cDNA libraries using 5' RACE with UMI labels. After re-calling the 5' RACE reads, TCRdb lists one entry per CDR3 protein, DNA absent. The table lists about 24,000 distinct CDR3 sequences. Definition of naive CD8+ T cells rested on a CD45RO-CCR7+CD27+CD95- profile. The data belong to a study of CXCR3-negative and CXCR3-positive naive CD8 T cells. Study-wide findings and caveats: Naive CXCR3-positive cells had TRB CDR3s more hydrophobic than those of CXCR3-negative naive cells. Most assays used freshly isolated PBMCs, as cryopreservation partially reduced CXCR3.

The CDR3 runs to 16 residues. The rearrangement uses TRBV12-3 or TRBV12-4 and TRBJ1-4. Specimen: naive CXCR3- CD8+ T cells from blood. Subset specified: CD45RO-CCR7+CD27+CD95- naive CD8+ T cells lacking CXCR3 (TNR3-). The origin of this receptor is a human donor in good health. Some clones in this sample may be carry-over from other donors' samples. The CDR3 sequence is CASSPIPGATNEKLFF.